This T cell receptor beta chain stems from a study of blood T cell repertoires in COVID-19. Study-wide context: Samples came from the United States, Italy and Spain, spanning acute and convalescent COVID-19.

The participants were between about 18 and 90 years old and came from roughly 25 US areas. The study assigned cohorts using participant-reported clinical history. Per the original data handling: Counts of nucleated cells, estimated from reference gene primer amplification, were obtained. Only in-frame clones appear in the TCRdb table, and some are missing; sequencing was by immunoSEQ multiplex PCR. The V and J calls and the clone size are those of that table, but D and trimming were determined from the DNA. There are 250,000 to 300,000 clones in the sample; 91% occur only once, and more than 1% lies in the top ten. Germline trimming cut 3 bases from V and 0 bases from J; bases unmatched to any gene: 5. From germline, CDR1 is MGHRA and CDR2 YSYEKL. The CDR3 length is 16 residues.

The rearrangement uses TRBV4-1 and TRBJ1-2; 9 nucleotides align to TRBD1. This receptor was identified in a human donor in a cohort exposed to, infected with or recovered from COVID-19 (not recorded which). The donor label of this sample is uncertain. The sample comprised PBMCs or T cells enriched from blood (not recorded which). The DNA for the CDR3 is TGCGCCAGCAGCCAGACAGGGGGAAGAGCTAACTATGGCTACACCTTC. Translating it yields CASSQTGGRANYGYTF.